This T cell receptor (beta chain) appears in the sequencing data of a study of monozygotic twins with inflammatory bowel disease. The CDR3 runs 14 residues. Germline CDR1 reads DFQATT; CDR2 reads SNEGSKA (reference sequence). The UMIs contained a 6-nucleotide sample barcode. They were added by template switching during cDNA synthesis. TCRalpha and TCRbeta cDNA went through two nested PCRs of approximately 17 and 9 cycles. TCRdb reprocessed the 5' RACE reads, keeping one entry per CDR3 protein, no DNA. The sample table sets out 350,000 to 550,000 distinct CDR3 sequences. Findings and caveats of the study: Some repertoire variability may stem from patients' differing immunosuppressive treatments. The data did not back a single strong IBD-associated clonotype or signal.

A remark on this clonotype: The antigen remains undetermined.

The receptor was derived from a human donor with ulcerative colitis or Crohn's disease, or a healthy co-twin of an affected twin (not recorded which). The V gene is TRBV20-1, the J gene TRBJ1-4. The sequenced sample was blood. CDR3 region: CSARDSRSNEKLFF.